This T cell receptor (beta chain) was found in a study of CD8 T cells in ankylosing spondylitis. Points from the study as a whole: Clones tied to disease were said to be significantly enriched in matched ankylosing spondylitis synovial fluid. Researchers report that disease-linked clones proved CD8+ and relatively rare in peripheral blood. Seemingly distinctive of ankylosing spondylitis blood was a TCR beta motif formed by eight highly homologous variants.

V lost 4 bases to trimming and J lost 5 bases, with 22 bases between them. The germline V gene has CDR1 SGHRS and CDR2 YFSETQ. The CDR3 has 17 amino acids. Comments on this clonotype: Its antigen is currently unknown.

Making the TCR beta libraries involved quantitative 5'-RACE with molecular barcodes. TCRdb re-derived calls from the 5' RACE reads in MiXCR, one entry per CDR3 protein. Here the sample spans about 240,000 distinct CDR3 sequences, 8% to 9.5% being singletons. The source of this sequence is a male donor with ankylosing spondylitis or in good health (not recorded which). The genes are TRBV5-1 and TRBJ1-5; maybe TRBD1 (5 bases). Input material: blood, either unsorted or a sorted T cell fraction (not recorded which). Written as DNA, the CDR3 is TGCGCCAGCAGCCCGGATGCCAATCAGGGTGGACATCAGCCCCAGCATTTT. Translated: CASSPDANQGGHQPQHF.